A single sample gave rise to the 12 T cell receptor beta chains below, sequenced in a study of T cell responses to AZD1222 COVID-19 vaccine. Sequenced by immunoSEQ multiplex PCR; TCRdb stores in-frame clones only, minus some. The table lists roughly 120,000 clones, roughly 88% of them singletons. The sample consisted of peripheral blood, taken on day 0 of AZD1222 vaccination. These receptors were collected from an adult in good health.

The chain uses TRBV3-1 (or the pseudogene TRBV3-2) and TRBJ1-6; D call uncertain. The CDR3 spans 14 residues. From germline, CDR1 is LGHDT and CDR2 YNNKEL (reference sequence). Trimming took off 1 base at V and 11 bases at J, with 12 bases between the two ends. The CDR3 loop is CASSQAIPGTPLHF. The CDR3 nucleotides are TGTGCCAGCAGCCAAGCCATTCCGGGAACACCCCTCCACTTT.

The rearrangement uses TRBV7-3 and TRBJ2-2, with unresolved D. This CDR3 is 14 amino acids long. Germline-derived CDR1 and CDR2 are SGHTA and FQGTGA. With 7 bases removed from V and 6 bases from J, the gap between germline ends came to 15 bases. DNA of the CDR3: TGTGCCAGCACCGCCCAAAATATCCCCGGGGAGCTGTTTTTT. It is translated as CASTAQNIPGELFF.

The rearrangement links TRBV12-3 or TRBV12-4 to TRBJ2-3; no firm D call. The CDR3 is made up of 13 amino acids. Trimming left V 4 bases short and J 2 bases short, with 7 bases between. As DNA, the CDR3 is TGTGCCAGCAGTTGGGCCTACACAGATACGCAGTATTTT. As protein: CASSWAYTDTQYF.

This clone was seen more than once but under ten times. The rearrangement uses TRBV7-8 and TRBJ1-1; D might be TRBD1 (5 bases). The V gene's germline CDR1 is SGHVS and CDR2 FQNEAQ. V was clipped by 6 bases and J by 1 base, with 15 bases between them. The CDR3 is 15 residues long. CDR3 DNA: TGTGCCAGCAGTCTAGTTCAGGGATCGAACACTGAAGCTTTCTTT. Its translation is CASSLVQGSNTEAFF.

The V gene is TRBV13, the J gene TRBJ2-7; the D call may be TRBD1 or TRBD2 (5 bases each). Germline lookup yields CDR1 PRHDT and CDR2 FYEKMQ (reference sequence). The CDR3 consists of 13 residues. V dropped 1 base and J dropped 6 bases, with 10 bases sitting between them. The CDR3, as DNA: TGTGCCAGCAGCTTAGTGGGGGAATCCGAGCAGTACTTC. Translated: CASSLVGESEQYF.

The V gene is TRBV9, the J gene TRBJ1-1; 7 bases agree with TRBD1. Germline V gene data show CDR1 as SGDLS and CDR2 as YYNGEE. The trim removed 4 bases at V and 6 bases at J, leaving 12 bases unmatched. The CDR3 runs 15 residues. The CDR3 loop is CASSPQGRMLAEAFF. The CDR3 nucleotides are TGTGCCAGCAGCCCACAGGGGCGGATGCTAGCTGAAGCTTTCTTT.

The genes are TRBV13 and TRBJ2-5; D might be TRBD2 (6 bases). The CDR3 has 14 amino acids. Per germline, CDR1 PRHDT and CDR2 FYEKMQ (reference sequence). The ends were cut back, 5 bases at V and 4 bases at J, with 14 bases in the middle. CDR3 residues: CASSRGLVLETQYF. In nucleotides, the CDR3 is TGTGCCAGCAGCCGGGGACTTGTTTTAGAGACCCAGTACTTC.

The J gene is TRBJ1-2, the V gene TRBV5-6; no reliable D call. Trimming pared 4 bases from V and 4 bases from J, leaving 5 bases between. The CDR3 loop spans 11 amino acids. Germline V gene sequence: CDR1 SGHDT, CDR2 YYEEEE. The CDR3 is CASSRSYGYTF. In nucleotides, the CDR3 is TGTGCCAGCAGCCGATCCTATGGCTACACCTTC.

The rearrangement links TRBV2 to TRBJ1-5; 7 bases match TRBD1. This CDR3 has 16 residues. The trim removed 3 bases at V and 3 bases at J, leaving 8 bases unmatched. CDR1 SNHLY and CDR2 FYNNEI come from the germline V gene. Here the CDR3 DNA reads TGTGCCAGCAGTGAGACAGGGCCTTCATACAATCAGCCCCAGCATTTT. As protein: CASSETGPSYNQPQHF.

This chain links TRBV4-2 with TRBJ2-2, with TRBD1 matching over 9 bases. Trimming removed 6 bases from V and 4 bases from J; junction bases left unmatched: 15. The germline V gene has CDR1 LGHNA and CDR2 YNFKEQ. There are 18 residues in the CDR3. This CDR3 reads CASRLLSIGTGTTGELFF. In DNA form, the CDR3 reads TGTGCCAGCAGACTTCTATCTATCGGGACAGGGACCACCGGGGAGCTGTTTTTT.

J is TRBJ1-4 and V is TRBV7-8; 8 bases map to TRBD1. The ends lost 6 bases at V and 3 bases at J; junction bases unmatched: 18. The germline CDR1 and CDR2 sequences are SGHVS and FQNEAQ. The CDR3 runs to 19 residues. The CDR3 DNA follows: TGTGCCAGCAGGAAAGCCCGCACAGGGGGAAGTAAGGCTAATGAAAAACTGTTTTTT. This gives the protein CASRKARTGGSKANEKLFF.

V is TRBV4-3 and J is TRBJ1-2, with a weak D call TRBD1 (6 bases). The CDR3 contains 15 residues. CDR1 and CDR2 (germline): LGHNA, YSLEER. V was pared by 0 bases and J by 4 bases, with 12 bases between. The CDR3 sequence is CASSQDKGTFYGYTF. DNA for the CDR3: TGCGCCAGCAGCCAAGATAAGGGGACATTCTATGGCTACACCTTC.